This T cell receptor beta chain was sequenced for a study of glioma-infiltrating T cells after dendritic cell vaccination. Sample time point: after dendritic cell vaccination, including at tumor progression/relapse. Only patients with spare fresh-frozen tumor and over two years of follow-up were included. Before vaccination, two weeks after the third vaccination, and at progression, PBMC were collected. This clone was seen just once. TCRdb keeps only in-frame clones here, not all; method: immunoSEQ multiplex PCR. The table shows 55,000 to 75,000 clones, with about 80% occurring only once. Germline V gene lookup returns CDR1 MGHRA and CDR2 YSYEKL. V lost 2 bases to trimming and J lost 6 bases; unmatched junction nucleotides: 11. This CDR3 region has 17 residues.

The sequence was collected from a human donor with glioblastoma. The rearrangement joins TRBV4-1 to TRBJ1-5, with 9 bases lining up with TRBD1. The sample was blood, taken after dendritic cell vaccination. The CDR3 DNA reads TGCGCCAGCAGCCAAAAAACACAGGGGGCACTGGGTCAGCCCCAGCATTTT. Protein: CASSQKTQGALGQPQHF.